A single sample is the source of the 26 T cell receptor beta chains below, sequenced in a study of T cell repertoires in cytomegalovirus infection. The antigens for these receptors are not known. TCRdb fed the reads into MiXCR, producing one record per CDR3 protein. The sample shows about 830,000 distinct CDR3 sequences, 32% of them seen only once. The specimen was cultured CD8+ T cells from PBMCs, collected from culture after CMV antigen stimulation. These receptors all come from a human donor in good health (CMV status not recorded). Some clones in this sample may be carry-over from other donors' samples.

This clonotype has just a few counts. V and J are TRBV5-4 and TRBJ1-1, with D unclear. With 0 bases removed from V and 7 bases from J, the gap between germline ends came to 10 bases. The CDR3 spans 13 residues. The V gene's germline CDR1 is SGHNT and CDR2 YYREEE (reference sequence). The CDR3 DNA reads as TGTGCCAGCAGCTTGGCTGAACATGATGAAGCTTTCTTT. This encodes CASSLAEHDEAFF.

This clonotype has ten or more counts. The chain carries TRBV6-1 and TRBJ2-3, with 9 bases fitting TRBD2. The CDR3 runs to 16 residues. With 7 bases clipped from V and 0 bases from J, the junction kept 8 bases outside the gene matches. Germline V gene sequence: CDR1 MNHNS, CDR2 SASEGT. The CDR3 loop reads CASTIRLAVSTDTQYF. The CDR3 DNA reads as TGTGCCAGCACTATCCGACTAGCGGTGAGCACAGATACGCAGTATTTT.

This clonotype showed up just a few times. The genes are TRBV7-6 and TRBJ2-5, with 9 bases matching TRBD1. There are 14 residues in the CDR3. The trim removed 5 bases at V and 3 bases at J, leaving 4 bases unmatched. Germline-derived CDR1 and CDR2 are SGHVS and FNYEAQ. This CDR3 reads CASSHTGGEETQYF. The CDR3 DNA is TGTGCCAGCAGCCACACAGGGGGCGAAGAGACCCAGTACTTC.

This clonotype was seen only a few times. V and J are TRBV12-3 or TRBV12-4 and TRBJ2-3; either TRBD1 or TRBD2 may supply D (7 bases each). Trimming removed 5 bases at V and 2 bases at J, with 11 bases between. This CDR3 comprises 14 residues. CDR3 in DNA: TGTGCCAGCAGTCAGGGGGGGCCCACAGATACGCAGTATTTT. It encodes CASSQGGPTDTQYF.

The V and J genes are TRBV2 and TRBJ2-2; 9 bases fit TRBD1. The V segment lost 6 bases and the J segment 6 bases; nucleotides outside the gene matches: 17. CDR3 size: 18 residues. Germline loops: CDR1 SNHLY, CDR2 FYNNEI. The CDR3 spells CASRDRTGQGPGSGELFF. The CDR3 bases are TGTGCCAGCAGGGATCGAACGGGACAGGGCCCAGGGTCCGGGGAGCTGTTTTTT.

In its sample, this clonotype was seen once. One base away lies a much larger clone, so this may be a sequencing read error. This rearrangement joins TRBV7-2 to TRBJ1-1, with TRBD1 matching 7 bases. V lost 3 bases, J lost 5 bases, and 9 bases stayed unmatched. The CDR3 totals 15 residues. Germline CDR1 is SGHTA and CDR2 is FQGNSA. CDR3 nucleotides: TGTACCAGCAGCTTTCCGAAGACAGGGACGACTGAAGCTTTCTTT. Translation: CTSSFPKTGTTEAFF.

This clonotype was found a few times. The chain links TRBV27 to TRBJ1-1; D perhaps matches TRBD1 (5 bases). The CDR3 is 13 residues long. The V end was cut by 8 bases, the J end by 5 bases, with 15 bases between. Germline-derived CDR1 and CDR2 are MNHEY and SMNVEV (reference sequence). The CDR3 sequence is CASRHGGGTEAFF. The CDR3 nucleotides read TGTGCCAGCCGACACGGGGGAGGGACTGAAGCTTTCTTT.

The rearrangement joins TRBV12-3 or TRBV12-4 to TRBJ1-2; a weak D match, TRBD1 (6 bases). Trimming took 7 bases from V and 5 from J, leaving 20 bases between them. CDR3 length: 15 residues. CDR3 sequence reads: CASTQGRPSLYGYTF. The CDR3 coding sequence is TGTGCCAGCACCCAGGGGAGGCCAAGCTTGTATGGCTACACCTTC.

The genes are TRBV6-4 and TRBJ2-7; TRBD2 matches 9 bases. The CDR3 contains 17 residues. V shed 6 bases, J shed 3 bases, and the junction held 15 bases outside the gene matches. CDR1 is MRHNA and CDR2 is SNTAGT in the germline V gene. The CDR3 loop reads CASSYPSGTVLGYEQYV. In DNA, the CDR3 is TGTGCCAGCAGCTACCCTAGCGGGACAGTCCTCGGCTACGAGCAGTACGTC.

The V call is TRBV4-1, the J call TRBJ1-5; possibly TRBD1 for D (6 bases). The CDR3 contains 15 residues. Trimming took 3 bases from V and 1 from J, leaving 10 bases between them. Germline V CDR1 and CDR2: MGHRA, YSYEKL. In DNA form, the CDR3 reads TGCGCCAGCAGCCAGTCACAGGGAAGCAATCAGCCCCAGCATTTT. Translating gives CASSQSQGSNQPQHF.

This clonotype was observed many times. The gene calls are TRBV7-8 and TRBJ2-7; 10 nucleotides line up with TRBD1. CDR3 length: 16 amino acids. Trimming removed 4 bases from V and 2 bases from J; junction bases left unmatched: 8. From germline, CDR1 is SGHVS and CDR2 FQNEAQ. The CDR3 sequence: CASSSLRQGATYEQYF. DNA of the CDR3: TGTGCCAGCAGCTCCCTTAGACAGGGGGCCACCTACGAGCAGTACTTC.

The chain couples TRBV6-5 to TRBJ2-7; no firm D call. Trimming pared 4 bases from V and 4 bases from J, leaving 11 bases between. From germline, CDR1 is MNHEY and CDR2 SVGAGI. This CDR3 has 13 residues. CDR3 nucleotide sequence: TGTGCCAGCAGTTTCCCTCCCGTATACGAGCAGTACTTC. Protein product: CASSFPPVYEQYF.

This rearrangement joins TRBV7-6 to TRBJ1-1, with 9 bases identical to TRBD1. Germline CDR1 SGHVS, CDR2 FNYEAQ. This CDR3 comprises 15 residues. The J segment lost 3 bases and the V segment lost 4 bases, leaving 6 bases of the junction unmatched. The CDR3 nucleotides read TGTGCCAGCAGCTCCGGGACAGGGCCATACACTGAAGCTTTCTTT. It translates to CASSSGTGPYTEAFF.

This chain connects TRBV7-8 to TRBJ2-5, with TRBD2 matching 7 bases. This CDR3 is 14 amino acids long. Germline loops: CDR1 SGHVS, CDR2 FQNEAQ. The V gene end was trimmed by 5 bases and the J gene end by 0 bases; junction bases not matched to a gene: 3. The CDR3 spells CASSQGLYQETQYF. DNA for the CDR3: TGTGCCAGCAGCCAGGGACTATACCAAGAGACCCAGTACTTC.

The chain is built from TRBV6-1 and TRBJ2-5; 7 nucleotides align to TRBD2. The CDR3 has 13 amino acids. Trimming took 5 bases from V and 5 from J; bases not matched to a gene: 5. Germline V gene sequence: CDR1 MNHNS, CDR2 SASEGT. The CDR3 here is CASSWGGGETQYF. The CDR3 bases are TGTGCCAGCAGTTGGGGGGGTGGTGAGACCCAGTACTTC.

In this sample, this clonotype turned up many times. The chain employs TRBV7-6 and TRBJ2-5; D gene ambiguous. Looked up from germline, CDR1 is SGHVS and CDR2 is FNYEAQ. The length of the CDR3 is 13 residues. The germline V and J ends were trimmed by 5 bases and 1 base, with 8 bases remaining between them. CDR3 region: CASSQDIQETQYF. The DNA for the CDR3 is TGTGCCAGCAGCCAAGACATCCAAGAGACCCAGTACTTC. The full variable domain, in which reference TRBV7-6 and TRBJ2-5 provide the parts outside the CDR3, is GAGVSQSPRYKVTKRGQDVALRCDPISGHVSLYWYRQALGQGPEFLTYFNYEAQQDKSGLPNDRFSAERPEGSISTLTIQRTEQRDSAMYRCASSQDIQETQYFGPGTRLLVL.

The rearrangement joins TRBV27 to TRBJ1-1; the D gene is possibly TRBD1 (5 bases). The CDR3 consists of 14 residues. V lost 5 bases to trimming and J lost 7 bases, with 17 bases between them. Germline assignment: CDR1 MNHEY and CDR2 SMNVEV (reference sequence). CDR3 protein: CASSPGGAGYEAFF. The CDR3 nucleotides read TGTGCCAGCAGTCCGGGAGGGGCAGGGTATGAAGCTTTCTTT.

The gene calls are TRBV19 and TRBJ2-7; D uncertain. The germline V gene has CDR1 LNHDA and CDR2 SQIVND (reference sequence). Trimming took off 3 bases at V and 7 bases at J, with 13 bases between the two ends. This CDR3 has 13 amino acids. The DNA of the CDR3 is TGTGCCAGTAGTATCTCTGGCCCCAGGGAGCAGTACTTC. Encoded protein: CASSISGPREQYF.

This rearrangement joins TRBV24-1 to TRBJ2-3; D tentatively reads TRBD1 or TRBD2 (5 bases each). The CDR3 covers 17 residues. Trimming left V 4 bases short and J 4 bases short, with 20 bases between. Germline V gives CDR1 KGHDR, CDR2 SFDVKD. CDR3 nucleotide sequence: TGTGCCACCAGTGACCCTGGGACGGGGTTCAACTCAGATACGCAGTATTTT. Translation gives CATSDPGTGFNSDTQYF.

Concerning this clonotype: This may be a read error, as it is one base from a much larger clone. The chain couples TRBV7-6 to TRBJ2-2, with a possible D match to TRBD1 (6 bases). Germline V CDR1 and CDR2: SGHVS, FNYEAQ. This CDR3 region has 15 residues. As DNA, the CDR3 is TGTGCCAGCAGCTCCCTTGGACAGAACACCGGGGAGCTGGTTTTT. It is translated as CASSSLGQNTGELVF. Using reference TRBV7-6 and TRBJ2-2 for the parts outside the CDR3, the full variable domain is GAGVSQSPRYKVTKRGQDVALRCDPISGHVSLYWYRQALGQGPEFLTYFNYEAQQDKSGLPNDRFSAERPEGSISTLTIQRTEQRDSAMYRCASSSLGQNTGELVFGEGSRLTVL.

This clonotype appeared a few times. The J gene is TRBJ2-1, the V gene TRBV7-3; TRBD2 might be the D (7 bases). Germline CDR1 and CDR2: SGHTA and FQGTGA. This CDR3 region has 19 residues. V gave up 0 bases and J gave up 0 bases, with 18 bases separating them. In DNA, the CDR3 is TGTGCCAGCAGCTTAACTTCGTTTCTGGGGGGGCCCTCCTACAATGAGCAGTTCTTC. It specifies CASSLTSFLGGPSYNEQFF. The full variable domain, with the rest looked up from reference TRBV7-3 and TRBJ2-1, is GAGVSQTPSNKVTEKGKYVELRCDPISGHTALYWYRQSLGQGPEFLIYFQGTGAADDSGLPNDRFFAVRPEGSVSTLKIQRTERGDSAVYLCASSLTSFLGGPSYNEQFFGPGTRLTVL.

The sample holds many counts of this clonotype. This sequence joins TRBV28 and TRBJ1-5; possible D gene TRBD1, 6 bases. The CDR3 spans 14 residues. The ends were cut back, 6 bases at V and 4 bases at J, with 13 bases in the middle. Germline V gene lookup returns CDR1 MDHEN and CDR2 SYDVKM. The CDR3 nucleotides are TGTGCCAGCAGCTTCCCGGGGGCAAATCAGCCCCAGCATTTT. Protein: CASSFPGANQPQHF.

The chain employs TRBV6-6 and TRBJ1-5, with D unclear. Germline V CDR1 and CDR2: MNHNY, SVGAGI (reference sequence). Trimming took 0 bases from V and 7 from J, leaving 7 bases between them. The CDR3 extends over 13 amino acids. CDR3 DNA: TGTGCCAGCAGTTACTCCCCGCAACAGCCCCAGCATTTT. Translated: CASSYSPQQPQHF.

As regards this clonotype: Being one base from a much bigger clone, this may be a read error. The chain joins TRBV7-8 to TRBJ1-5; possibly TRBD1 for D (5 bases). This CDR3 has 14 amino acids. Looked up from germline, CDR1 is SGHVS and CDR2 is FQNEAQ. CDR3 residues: CTSSRRGQNQPQHF. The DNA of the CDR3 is TGTACCAGCAGCCGCCGGGGCCAAAATCAGCCCCAGCATTTT.

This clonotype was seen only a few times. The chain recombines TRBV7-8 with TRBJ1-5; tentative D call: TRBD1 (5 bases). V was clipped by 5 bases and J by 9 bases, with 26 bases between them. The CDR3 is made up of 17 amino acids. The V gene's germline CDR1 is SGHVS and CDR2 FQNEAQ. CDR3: CASSPEYRRALSGPQHF. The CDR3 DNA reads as TGTGCCAGCAGCCCGGAATACAGGCGAGCTCTCTCGGGGCCCCAGCATTTT. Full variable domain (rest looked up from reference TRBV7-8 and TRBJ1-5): GAGVSQSPRYKVAKRGQDVALRCDPISGHVSLFWYQQALGQGPEFLTYFQNEAQLDKSGLPSDRFFAERPEGSVSTLKIQRTQQEDSAVYLCASSPEYRRALSGPQHFGDGTRLSIL.

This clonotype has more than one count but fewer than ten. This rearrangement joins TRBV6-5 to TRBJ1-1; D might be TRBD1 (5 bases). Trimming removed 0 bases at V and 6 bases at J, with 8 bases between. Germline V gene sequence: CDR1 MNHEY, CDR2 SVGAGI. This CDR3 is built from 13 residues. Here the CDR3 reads CASSYSVGAEAFF. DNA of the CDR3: TGTGCCAGCAGTTACTCGGTAGGGGCTGAAGCTTTCTTT.